This TCR beta chain was obtained from a study of beta chain features in type 1 diabetes. Overall study findings and caveats: Reduced insertions and increased deletions marked VDJ junctions in type 1 diabetes patients. In every one of the four CD4+ subsets, TCRB CDR3s were moderately but significantly shorter in Type 1 diabetes patients.

Of the isolated RNA, all was reverse transcribed, and so the sequenced material was expressed TCRB transcripts. Assay: immunoSEQ multiplex PCR; the TCRdb copy retains only in-frame clones and omits some. The table lists 200,000 to 300,000 clones, roughly 10% of them singletons. This clone was counted a few times. Its target is unknown. Sorted populations were all over 98% pure. The CDR3 has 14 amino acids. Germline loops: CDR1 MNHNS, CDR2 SASEGT. Trimming took off 8 bases at V and 6 bases at J, with 18 bases between the two ends. Sequencing used naive CD4+ T cells from blood. J is TRBJ2-3 and V is TRBV6-1; tentatively, D is TRBD1 (8 bases). This receptor was obtained from a man aged 30 to 45 with type 1 diabetes. In DNA, the CDR3 is TGTGCCAGCTATTGGACAGGGAGGGGGGATACGCAGTATTTT. Translating it yields CASYWTGRGDTQYF.